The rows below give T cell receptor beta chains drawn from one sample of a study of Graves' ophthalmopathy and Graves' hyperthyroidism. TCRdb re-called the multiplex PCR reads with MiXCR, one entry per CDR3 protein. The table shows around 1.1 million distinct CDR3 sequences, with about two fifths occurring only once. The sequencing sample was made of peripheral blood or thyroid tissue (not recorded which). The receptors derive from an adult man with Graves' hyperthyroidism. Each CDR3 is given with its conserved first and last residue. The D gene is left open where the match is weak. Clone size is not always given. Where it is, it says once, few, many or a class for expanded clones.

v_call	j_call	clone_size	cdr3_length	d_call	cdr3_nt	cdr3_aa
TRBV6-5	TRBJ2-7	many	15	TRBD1	TGTGCCAGCAGCCCTGGACAGGGGGCCTCCTACGAGCAGTACTTC	CASSPGQGASYEQYF
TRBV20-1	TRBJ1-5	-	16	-	TGCAGTGCTAGAGCAGGGGTAGCTGAAGGCAATCAGCCCCAGCATTTT	CSARAGVAEGNQPQHF
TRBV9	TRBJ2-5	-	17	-	TGTGCCAGCAGCGTAGACGGTAGTGGGCATCATAGGGAGACCCAGTACTTC	CASSVDGSGHHRETQYF
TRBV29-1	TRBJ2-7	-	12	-	TGCAGCGTTGGACCGGGATCCTACGAGCAGTACTTC	CSVGPGSYEQYF
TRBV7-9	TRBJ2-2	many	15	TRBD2	TGTGCCAGCAGCCGCCAATTACTAGCGACCGGGGAGCTGTTTTTT	CASSRQLLATGELFF
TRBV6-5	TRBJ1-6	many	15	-	TGTGCCAGCAGTCGCGACAGGATTGATAATTCACCCCTCCACTTT	CASSRDRIDNSPLHF
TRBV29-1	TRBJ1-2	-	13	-	TGCAGCGTTGAAAAACGAGCGAACTATGGCTACACCTTC	CSVEKRANYGYTF
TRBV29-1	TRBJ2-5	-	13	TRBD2	TGCAGCGTAGGCGGGGGGCCTCTAGAGACCCAGTACTTC	CSVGGGPLETQYF
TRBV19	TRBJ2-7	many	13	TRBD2	TGTGCCAGTAGTGTGGCAAGGGAGGGCGAGCAGTACTTC	CASSVAREGEQYF
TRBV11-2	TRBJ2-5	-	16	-	TGTGCCAGCAGCCTTGCCCCGGGGGCGTACCAAGAGACCCAGTACTTC	CASSLAPGAYQETQYF
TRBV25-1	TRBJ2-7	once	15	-	TGTGCCAGCAGGGCCGGGACATTCTACTCCTACGAGCAGTACTTC	CASRAGTFYSYEQYF
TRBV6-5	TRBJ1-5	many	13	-	TGTGCCAGCAGTCTCGGACAGTTTCAGCCCCAGCATTTT	CASSLGQFQPQHF
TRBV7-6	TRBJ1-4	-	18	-	TGTGCCAGCAGCTTAGATATCTGGCAGGACGCAACTAATAAAAAACTGTTTTTT	CASSLDIWQDATNKKLFF
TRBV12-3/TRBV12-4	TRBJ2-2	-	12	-	TGTGCCAGCAGGTTAATCACCGGGGAGCTGTTTTTT	CASRLITGELFF
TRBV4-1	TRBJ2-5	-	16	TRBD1	TGCGCCAGCAGCCAAGTACGCTGGGACAGCCAAGAGACCCAGTACTTC	CASSQVRWDSQETQYF
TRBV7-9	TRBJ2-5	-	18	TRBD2	TGTGCCAGCGGGGGGGAAAACGCAGGAGCCAGAACAGAAGAGACCCAGTACTTC	CASGGENAGARTEETQYF
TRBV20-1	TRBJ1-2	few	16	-	TGCAGTGCTAGAGATCTTTGGGACTCCTTGGGCTATGGCTACACCTTC	CSARDLWDSLGYGYTF
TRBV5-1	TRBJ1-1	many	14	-	TGCGCCAGCAGCACGAGGGCAGGTGGGACTGAAGCTTTCTTT	CASSTRAGGTEAFF
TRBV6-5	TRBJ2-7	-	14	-	TGTGCCAGCAGCCCCGGCAGCATGGCCTACGAGCAGTACTTC	CASSPGSMAYEQYF
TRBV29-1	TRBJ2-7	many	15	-	TGCAGCGTTGAACAAACGGGTCCTGTCTCCTACGAGCAGTACTTC	CSVEQTGPVSYEQYF
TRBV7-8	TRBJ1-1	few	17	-	TGTGCCAGCAGCTTAGTTGCGTCGGGCAGGGCGAACACTGAAGCTTTCTTT	CASSLVASGRANTEAFF
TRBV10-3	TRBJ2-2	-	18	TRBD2	TGTGCCACCAGTGGAGGTCGAGGACTAGCGGGGGACACCGGGGAGCTGTTTTTT	CATSGGRGLAGDTGELFF
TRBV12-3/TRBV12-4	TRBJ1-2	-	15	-	TGTGCCAGCAGTTTAGTGGGGGGAAGTAACTATGGCTACACCTTC	CASSLVGGSNYGYTF
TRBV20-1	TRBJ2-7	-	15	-	TGCAGTGCTTACCCGGCCCGGACGGACGTCTACGAGCAGTACTTC	CSAYPARTDVYEQYF
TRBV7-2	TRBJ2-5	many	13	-	TGTGCCAGCAGCTGGGGGCCCCAAGAGACCCAGTACTTC	CASSWGPQETQYF
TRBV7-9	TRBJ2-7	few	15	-	TGTGCCAGCAGCTCGGAGGGGGGCAGCTCCTACGAGCAGTACTTC	CASSSEGGSSYEQYF
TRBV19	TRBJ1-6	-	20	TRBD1	TGTGCCAGCAGTCTCAGGGACAGGGGGCGCTTCCTATCCTATAATTCACCCCTCCACTTT	CASSLRDRGRFLSYNSPLHF
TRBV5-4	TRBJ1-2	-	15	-	TGTGCCAGCAGCTTGGGGAGGCTCGCTAACTATGGCTACACCTTC	CASSLGRLANYGYTF
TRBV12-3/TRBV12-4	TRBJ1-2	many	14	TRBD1	TGTGCCAGCAGTTTTGGGACAGGGGTTGAGGGCTACACCTTC	CASSFGTGVEGYTF
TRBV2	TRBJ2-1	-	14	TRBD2	TGTGCCAGCAGTGTCAAGCGGGGGAGCAATGAGCAGTTCTTC	CASSVKRGSNEQFF
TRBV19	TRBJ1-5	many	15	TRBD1	TGTGCCAGTAGTCGCCGACAGGGAAGCAATCAGCCCCAGCATTTT	CASSRRQGSNQPQHF
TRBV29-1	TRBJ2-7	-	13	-	TGCAGCGTTGAAGATAGGGAGGACTACGAGCAGTACTTC	CSVEDREDYEQYF
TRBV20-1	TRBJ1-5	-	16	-	TGCAGTGCTAGAGATTCGAGGGGAACGCTCTGGGAGACCCAGCATTTT	CSARDSRGTLWETQHF
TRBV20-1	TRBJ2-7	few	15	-	TGCAGTGCTAGACAGGGGAACAGAGTCCCCTACGAGCAGTACTTC	CSARQGNRVPYEQYF
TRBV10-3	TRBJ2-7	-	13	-	TGTGCCATCAGTGATGGCCCGTCGTACGAGCAGTACTTC	CAISDGPSYEQYF
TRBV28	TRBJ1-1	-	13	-	TGTGCCAGCGAGGGAATGGGGAACACTGAAGCTTTCTTT	CASEGMGNTEAFF
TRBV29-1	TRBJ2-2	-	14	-	-	CSVVGGSSPGSCFF
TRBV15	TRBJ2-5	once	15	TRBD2	TGTGCCACCAGCAGCGGACTAGCGGGAGAAGAGACCCAGTACTTC	CATSSGLAGEETQYF
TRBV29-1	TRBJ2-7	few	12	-	TGCAGCGTTGAAGGACTTCACTACGAGCAGTACTTC	CSVEGLHYEQYF
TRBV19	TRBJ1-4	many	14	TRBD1	TGTGCCAGTAGTCTCAGACAGGGAGGTGAAAAACTGTTTTTT	CASSLRQGGEKLFF
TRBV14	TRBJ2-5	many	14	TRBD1	TGTGCCAGCAGCCAATTGGACAGGGTGGTGACCCAGTACTTC	CASSQLDRVVTQYF